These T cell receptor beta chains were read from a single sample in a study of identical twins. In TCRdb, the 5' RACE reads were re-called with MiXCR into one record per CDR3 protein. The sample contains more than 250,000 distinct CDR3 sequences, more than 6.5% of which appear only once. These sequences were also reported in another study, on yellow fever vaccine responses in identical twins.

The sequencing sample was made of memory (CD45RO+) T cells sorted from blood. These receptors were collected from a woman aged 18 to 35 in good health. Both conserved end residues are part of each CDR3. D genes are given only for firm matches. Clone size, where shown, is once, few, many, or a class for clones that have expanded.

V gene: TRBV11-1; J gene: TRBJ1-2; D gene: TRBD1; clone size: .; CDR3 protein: CASSLRQGLNYGYTF
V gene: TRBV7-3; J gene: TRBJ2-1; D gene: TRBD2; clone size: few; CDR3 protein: CASSRGLAGASNEQFF
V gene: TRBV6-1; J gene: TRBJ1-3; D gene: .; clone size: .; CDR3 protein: CASSEGVGRGSSGNTIYF
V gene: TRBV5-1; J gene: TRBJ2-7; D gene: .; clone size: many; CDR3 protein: CASSLAPSRLLYEQYF
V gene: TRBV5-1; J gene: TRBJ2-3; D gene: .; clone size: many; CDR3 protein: CASSLGPVWETDTQYF
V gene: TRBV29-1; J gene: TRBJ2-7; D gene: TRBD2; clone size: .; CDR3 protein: CSASSGSYSEQYF
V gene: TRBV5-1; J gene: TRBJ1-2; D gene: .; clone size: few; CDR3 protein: CASSLEQGSGYTF
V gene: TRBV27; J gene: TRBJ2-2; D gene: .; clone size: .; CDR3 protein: CASTQRYNGELFF
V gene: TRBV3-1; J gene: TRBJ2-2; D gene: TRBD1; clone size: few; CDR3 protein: CASSQEIPGQGASTGELFF
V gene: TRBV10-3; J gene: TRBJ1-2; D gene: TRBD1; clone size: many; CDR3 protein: CATTGTEHAYGYTF
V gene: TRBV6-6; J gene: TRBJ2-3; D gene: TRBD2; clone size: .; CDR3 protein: CASSGTSVDTQYF
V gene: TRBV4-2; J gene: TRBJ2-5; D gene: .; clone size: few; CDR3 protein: CASSQDLTKETQYF
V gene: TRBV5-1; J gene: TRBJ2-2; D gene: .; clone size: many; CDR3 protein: CASSLVGGSNTGELFF
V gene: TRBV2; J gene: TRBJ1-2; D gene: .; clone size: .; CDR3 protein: CASTETHTNYGYTF
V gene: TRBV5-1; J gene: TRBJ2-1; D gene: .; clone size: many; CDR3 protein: CASSPGLNEQFF
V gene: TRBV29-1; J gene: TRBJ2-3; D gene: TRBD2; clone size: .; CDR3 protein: CSATGVAGEKSTDTQYF
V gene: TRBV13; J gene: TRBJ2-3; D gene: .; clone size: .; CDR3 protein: CACSLGLNSGLSTDTQYF
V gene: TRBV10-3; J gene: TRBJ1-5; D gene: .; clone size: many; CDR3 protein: CAISETGRPNQPQHF
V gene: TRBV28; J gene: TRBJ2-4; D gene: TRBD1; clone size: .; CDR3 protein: CASRRPGQGAQNIQYF
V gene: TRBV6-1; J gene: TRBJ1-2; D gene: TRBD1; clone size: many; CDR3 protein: CASSGNRDRTIGYGYTF
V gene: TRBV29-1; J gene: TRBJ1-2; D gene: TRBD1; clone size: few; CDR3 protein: CSVRTGGSYGYTF
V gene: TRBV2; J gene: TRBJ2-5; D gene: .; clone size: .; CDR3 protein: CASKGDNQETQYF
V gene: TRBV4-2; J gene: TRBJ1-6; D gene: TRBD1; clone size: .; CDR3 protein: CASSPEDRAGSPLHF
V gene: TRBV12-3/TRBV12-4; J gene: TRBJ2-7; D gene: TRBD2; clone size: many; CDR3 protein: CASGRGSSGIISYEQYF
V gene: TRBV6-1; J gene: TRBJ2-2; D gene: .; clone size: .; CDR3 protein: CASKLGPAGANTGELFF
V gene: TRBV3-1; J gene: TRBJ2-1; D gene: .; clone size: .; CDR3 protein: CASSQHLVGNEQFF
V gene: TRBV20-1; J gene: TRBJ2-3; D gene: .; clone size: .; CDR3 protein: CSARPLIRTDTQYF
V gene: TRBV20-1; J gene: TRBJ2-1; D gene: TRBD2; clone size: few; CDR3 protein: CSARDQTSGRFF
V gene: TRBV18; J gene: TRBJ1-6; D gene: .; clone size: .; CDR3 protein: CASSRFALFVHDDSPLHF
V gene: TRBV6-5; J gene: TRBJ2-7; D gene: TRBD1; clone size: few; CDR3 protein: CASSYGGQGAFEQYF
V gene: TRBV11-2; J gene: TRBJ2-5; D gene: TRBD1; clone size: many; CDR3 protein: CASSKDRAETQYF
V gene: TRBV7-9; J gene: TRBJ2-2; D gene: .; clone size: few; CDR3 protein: CASSPYPRGPNTGELFF
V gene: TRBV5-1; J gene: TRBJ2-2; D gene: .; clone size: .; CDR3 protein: CASNPGSPRTGELFF
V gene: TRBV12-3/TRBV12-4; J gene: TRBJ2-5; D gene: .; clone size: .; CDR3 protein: CASSTRKGQETQYF
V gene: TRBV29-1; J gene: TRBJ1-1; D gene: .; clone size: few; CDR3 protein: CSVGKGNTEAFF
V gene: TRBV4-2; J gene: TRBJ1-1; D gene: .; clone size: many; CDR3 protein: CASSPRWFPKNTEAFF
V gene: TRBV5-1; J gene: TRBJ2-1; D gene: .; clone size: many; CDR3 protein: CASSLAGEPSYNEQFF
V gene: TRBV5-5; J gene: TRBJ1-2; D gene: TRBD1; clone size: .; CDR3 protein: CASSLAPGQGANYGYTF
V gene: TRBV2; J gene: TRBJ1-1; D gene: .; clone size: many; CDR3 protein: CASSEASGDLTEAFF
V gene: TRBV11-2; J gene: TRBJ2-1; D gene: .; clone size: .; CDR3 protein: CASSLLESGEGNEQFF
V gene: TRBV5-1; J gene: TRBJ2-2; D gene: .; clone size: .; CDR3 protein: CASSRERTTGELFF
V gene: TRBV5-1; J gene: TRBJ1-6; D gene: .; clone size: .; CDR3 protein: CASSPGSLDGNSPLHF
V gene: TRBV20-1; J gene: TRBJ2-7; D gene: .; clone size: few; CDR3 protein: CSARDYEGSHGQNYEQYF
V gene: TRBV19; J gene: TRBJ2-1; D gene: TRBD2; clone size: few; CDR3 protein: CASTKGGSAGEQFF
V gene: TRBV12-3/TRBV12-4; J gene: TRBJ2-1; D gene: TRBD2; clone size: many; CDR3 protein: CASSLAAGGSYNEQFF
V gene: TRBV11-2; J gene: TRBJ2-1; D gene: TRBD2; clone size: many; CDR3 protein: CASSRSRLAGGNEQFF
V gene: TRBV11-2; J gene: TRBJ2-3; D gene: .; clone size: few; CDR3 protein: CASSLGVADTQYF
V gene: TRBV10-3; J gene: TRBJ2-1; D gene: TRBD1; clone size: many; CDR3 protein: CAIREGQGAIDEQFF